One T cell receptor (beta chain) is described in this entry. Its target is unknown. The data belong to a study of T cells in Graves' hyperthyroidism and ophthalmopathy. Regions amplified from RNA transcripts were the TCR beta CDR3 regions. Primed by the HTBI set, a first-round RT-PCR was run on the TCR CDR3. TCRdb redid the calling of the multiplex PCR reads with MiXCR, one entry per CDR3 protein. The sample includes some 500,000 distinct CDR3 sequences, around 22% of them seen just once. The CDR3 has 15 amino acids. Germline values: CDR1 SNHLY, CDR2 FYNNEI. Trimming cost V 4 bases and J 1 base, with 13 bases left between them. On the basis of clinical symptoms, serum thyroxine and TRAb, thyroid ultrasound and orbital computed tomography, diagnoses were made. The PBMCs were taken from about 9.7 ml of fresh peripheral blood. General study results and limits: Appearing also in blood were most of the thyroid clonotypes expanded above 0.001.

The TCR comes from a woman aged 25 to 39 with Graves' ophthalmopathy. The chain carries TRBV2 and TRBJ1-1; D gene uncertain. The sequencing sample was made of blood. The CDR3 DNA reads TGTGCCAGCAGTGTAGAGAGACGCCCGAACACTGAAGCTTTCTTT. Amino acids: CASSVERRPNTEAFF.